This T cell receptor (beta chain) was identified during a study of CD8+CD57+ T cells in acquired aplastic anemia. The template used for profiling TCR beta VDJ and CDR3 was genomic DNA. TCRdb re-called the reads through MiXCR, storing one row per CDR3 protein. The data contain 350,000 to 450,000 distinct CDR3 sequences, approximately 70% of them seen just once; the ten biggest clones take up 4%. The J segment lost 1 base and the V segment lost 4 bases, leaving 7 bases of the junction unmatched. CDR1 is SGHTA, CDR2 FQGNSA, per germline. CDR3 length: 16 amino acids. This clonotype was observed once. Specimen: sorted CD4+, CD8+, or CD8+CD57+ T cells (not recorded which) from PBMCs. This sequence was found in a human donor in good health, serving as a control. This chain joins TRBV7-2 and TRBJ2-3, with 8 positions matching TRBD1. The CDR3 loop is CASSWAGQGGTDTQYF. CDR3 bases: TGTGCCAGCAGCTGGGCCGGACAGGGTGGCACAGATACGCAGTATTTT.